Below are 20 T cell receptor beta chains sequenced from a single sample in a study of OX40 agonist ivuxolimab in advanced cancers. Only in-frame clones appear in the TCRdb table, and some are missing; sequencing was by immunoSEQ multiplex PCR. The table has fewer than 55,000 clones, approximately 75% seen once. The specimen comprised CD4+ or CD8+ T cells sorted from blood, sampled in a trial of the OX40 agonist ivuxolimab. All receptors come from an adult with an advanced solid tumor such as melanoma, head and neck, liver or kidney cancer.

This clone occurred once. The rearrangement uses TRBV5-1 and TRBJ2-7, with D tentatively TRBD1 or TRBD2 (6 bases each). The V gene lost 1 base and the J gene lost 0 bases, with 11 bases spanning the gap. Germline V gene sequence: CDR1 SGHRS, CDR2 YFSETQ. The length of the CDR3 is 15 residues. The CDR3 protein is CASSLRRGFSYEQYF. The CDR3 coding sequence is TGCGCCAGCAGCTTGAGGAGGGGGTTCTCCTACGAGCAGTACTTC.

This chain links TRBV4-1 with TRBJ1-5, with unresolved D. Germline CDR1 MGHRA, CDR2 YSYEKL. The CDR3 is made up of 15 amino acids. V was trimmed by 1 base and J by 1 base, leaving 8 bases between them. Here the CDR3 reads CASSQVSDSNQPQHF. CDR3 bases: TGCGCCAGCAGCCAAGTTAGTGACAGCAATCAGCCCCAGCATTTT.

The V gene is TRBV5-4, the J gene TRBJ2-1; TRBD1 matches at 8 bases. CDR1 SGHNT and CDR2 YYREEE come from the germline V gene (reference sequence). V gave up 8 bases and J gave up 10 bases; unmatched junction bases: 11. This CDR3 is 13 amino acids long. The DNA for the CDR3 is TGTGCCAGTCGAGCAGGGGGCGTCTTCGAGCAGTTCTTC. This gives the protein CASRAGGVFEQFF.

The chain combines TRBV19 with TRBJ2-7; 11 bases agree with TRBD1. CDR3 length: 15 amino acids. CDR1 LNHDA and CDR2 SQIVND come from the germline V gene (reference sequence). J gave up 5 bases and V 3 bases, and 6 bases lay outside the gene matches. The CDR3 DNA sequence: TGTGCCAGTAGTATTACCGGGACAGGGGGAAACGAGCAGTACTTC. Amino acid sequence: CASSITGTGGNEQYF.

The rearrangement links TRBV6-1 to TRBJ1-5, with D perhaps matching TRBD1 (5 bases). Between the trimmed V and J ends, which lost 2 bases and 0 bases, there was a span of 5 bases. The germline V gene encodes CDR1 MNHNS and CDR2 SASEGT. This CDR3 region has 14 residues. CDR3: CASSEQGSNQPQHF. The CDR3 nucleotides are TGTGCCAGCAGTGAACAGGGTAGCAATCAGCCCCAGCATTTT.

This clone appeared once. This chain connects TRBV9 to TRBJ1-2; weak D call: TRBD1 (5 bases). The V end was cut by 1 base, the J end by 7 bases, with 14 bases between. The CDR3 spans 14 residues. The germline CDR1 and CDR2 sequences are SGDLS and YYNGEE. The CDR3 reads CASSVRQGEGGYTF. Written as DNA, the CDR3 is TGTGCCAGCAGCGTAAGGCAGGGTGAGGGTGGCTACACCTTC.

The chain uses TRBV7-9 and TRBJ2-5, with 7 positions matching TRBD1. The end of the DNA is better explained by TRBJ2-7, so the J call may be wrong. Germline CDR1 SEHNR, CDR2 FQNEAQ (reference sequence). This CDR3 contains 16 residues. The CDR3: CASSSYVQGSIYEQYF. The CDR3 region has the DNA TGTGCCAGCAGCTCCTACGTACAGGGGTCGATCTACGAGCAGTACTTC.

In its sample, this clone is medium-sized (0.01 to 0.1%). The chain links TRBV27 to TRBJ2-7; TRBD1 matches 8 bases. Germline loops: CDR1 MNHEY, CDR2 SMNVEV (reference sequence). J lost 0 bases, V lost 6 bases, and 4 bases had no gene match. The CDR3 covers 14 residues. The chain's CDR3 is CASRGQASSYEQYF. The CDR3 nucleotides read TGTGCCAGCAGGGGACAGGCCAGCTCCTACGAGCAGTACTTC.

The chain links TRBV11-3 to TRBJ2-2; no clear D. The germline CDR1 and CDR2 sequences are SGHNT and YENEEA. Trimming shortened V by 3 bases and J by 1 base, and 6 bases separated the two germline ends. CDR3 length: 14 amino acids. CDR3 coding DNA: TGTGCCAGCAGCTTGGTCAGGAACACCGGGGAGCTGTTTTTT. Translation gives CASSLVRNTGELFF.

J is TRBJ1-6 and V is TRBV5-6, with D uncertain. V was shortened by 0 bases and J by 13 bases, with 11 bases between the two germline ends. The germline V gene has CDR1 SGHDT and CDR2 YYEEEE. The CDR3 extends over 13 amino acids. CDR3 in DNA: TGTGCCAGCAGCTTGGGCGGCGCGACCCCCCTCCACTTT. It is translated as CASSLGGATPLHF.

CDR3 amino acids: CATSREQTSYEQYF. In DNA, the CDR3 is TGTGCCACCAGCAGAGAACAGACTTCCTACGAGCAGTACTTC. The chain joins TRBV15 to TRBJ2-7; D remains unclear. The CDR3 is 14 amino acids. Trimming pared 0 bases from V and 1 base from J, leaving 7 bases between. Germline-derived CDR1 and CDR2 are LNHNV and YYDKDF (reference sequence).

V gene TRBV5-4 combines with J gene TRBJ1-2; no clear D gene. This CDR3 has 15 residues. CDR1 and CDR2 (germline): SGHNT, YYREEE (reference sequence). V lost 4 bases, J lost 4 bases, and 17 bases lay in between. The CDR3 protein is CASSAGLDRPYGYTF. CDR3 DNA sequence: TGTGCCAGCAGCGCCGGGCTCGATCGGCCCTATGGCTACACCTTC.

J is TRBJ2-7 and V is TRBV9; D is possibly TRBD1 (6 bases). Germline V lookup: CDR1 SGDLS, CDR2 YYNGEE. This CDR3 is 15 amino acids long. V gave up 0 bases and J gave up 4 bases, with 14 bases separating them. The chain's CDR3 is CASSVAQGTIYEQYF. The CDR3 DNA reads TGTGCCAGCAGCGTAGCTCAGGGGACGATATACGAGCAGTACTTC.

The rearrangement joins TRBV27 to TRBJ1-1; TRBD1 aligns across 8 bases. CDR1 and CDR2 from the germline V gene are MNHEY and SMNVEV (reference sequence). V trimming: 6 bases; J trimming: 1 base; junction bases outside the gene matches: 7. CDR3 size: 15 residues. Written as DNA, the CDR3 is TGTGCCAGCAGCCGAGCAGGGGGCCGGAACACTGAAGCTTTCTTT. Amino acids: CASSRAGGRNTEAFF.

The rearrangement joins TRBV4-1 to TRBJ2-7; D is undetermined. The CDR3 covers 14 residues. From germline, CDR1 is MGHRA and CDR2 YSYEKL. Trimming stripped 1 base from V and 0 bases from J, with 7 bases between. The CDR3 here is CASSQGYGSYEQYF. The CDR3 coding sequence is TGCGCCAGCAGCCAAGGGTACGGCTCCTACGAGCAGTACTTC.

The chain recombines TRBV19 with TRBJ1-4, with TRBD1 as a possible D gene (5 bases). Trimming pared 3 bases from V and 8 bases from J, leaving 13 bases between. The CDR3 has 14 residues. CDR1 LNHDA and CDR2 SQIVND come from the germline V gene (reference sequence). CDR3 in amino acids: CASSMGGDREKLFF. CDR3 nucleotide sequence: TGTGCCAGTAGTATGGGCGGGGACCGCGAAAAACTGTTTTTT.

The genes are TRBV19 and TRBJ2-3; TRBD1 matches at 8 bases. CDR3 size: 15 residues. Per germline, CDR1 LNHDA and CDR2 SQIVND (reference sequence). V was pared by 6 bases and J by 6 bases, with 11 bases of the junction left unmatched. CDR3 residues: CASSLDRGGGDTQYF. CDR3 coding DNA: TGTGCCAGTAGCCTTGACAGGGGAGGTGGGGATACGCAGTATTTT.

The chain carries TRBV28 and TRBJ1-1; D call uncertain. This CDR3 has 14 residues. Trimming took off 5 bases at V and 1 base at J, with 11 bases between the two ends. Germline V lookup: CDR1 MDHEN, CDR2 SYDVKM. As DNA, the CDR3 is TGTGCCAGCAGTCCGGTTCGATCGAACACTGAAGCTTTCTTT. Its translation is CASSPVRSNTEAFF.

The rearrangement uses TRBV27 and TRBJ2-1; 10 nucleotides agree with TRBD1. V lost 6 bases, J lost 8 bases, and 4 bases stayed unmatched. This CDR3 comprises 13 residues. Germline CDR1 MNHEY, CDR2 SMNVEV (reference sequence). CDR3 residues: CASRGQGIHEQFF. In nucleotides, the CDR3 is TGTGCCAGCAGGGGACAGGGGATCCATGAGCAGTTCTTC.

The V gene is TRBV18, the J gene TRBJ1-1; the D is unclear. CDR3 length: 11 residues. V lost 3 bases and J 8 bases, leaving 7 bases between the germline ends. Per germline, CDR1 KGHSH and CDR2 LQKENI. The CDR3 region has the DNA TGTGCCAGCTCACCGGCGGAAGAAGCTTTCTTT. Encoded protein: CASSPAEEAFF.